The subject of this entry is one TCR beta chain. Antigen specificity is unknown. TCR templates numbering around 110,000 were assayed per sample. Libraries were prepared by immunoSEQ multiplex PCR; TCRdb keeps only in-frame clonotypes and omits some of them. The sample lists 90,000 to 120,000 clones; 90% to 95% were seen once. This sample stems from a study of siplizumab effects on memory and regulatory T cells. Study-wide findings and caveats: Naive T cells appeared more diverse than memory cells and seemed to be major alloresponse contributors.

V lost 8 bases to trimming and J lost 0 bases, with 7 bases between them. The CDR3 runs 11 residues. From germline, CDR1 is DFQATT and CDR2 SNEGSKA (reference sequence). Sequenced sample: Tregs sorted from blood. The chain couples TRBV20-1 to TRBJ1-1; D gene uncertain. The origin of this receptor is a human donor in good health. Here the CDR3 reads CSTVVNTEAFF. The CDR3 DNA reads TGCAGTACAGTAGTGAACACTGAAGCTTTCTTT.